The clone carrying this T cell receptor beta chain was counted ten times or more. Antigen unknown. It was with unique molecular identifiers that the TCRbeta library was prepared. Using its own MiXCR run on the PCR reads, TCRdb lists one record per CDR3 protein. The sample holds 580,000 or so distinct CDR3 sequences, approximately 22% seen once. These data are taken from a study of T-cell reconstitution after alpha-beta-depleted transplantation in children. Study-wide points: Alpha-beta T cells present about two months after transplant were reported to originate from several hundred expanded graft clones. A year had passed since transplant, and T-cell counts and diversity by then came mostly from newly produced T cells.

V lost 6 bases and J 2 bases, leaving 18 bases between the germline ends. The CDR3 has 16 residues. The starting material was PBMCs, mostly from graft donor cells, obtained 360 days after TCRalphabeta/CD19-depleted stem cell transplant. The receptor was derived from a boy under three years old who had a stem cell transplant for acute myeloid leukemia, so the T cells may come from the graft donor. This sequence joins TRBV12-3 or TRBV12-4 and TRBJ2-3; D not resolved. The CDR3, as DNA: TGTGCCAGCAGCCTAGAGACCCTAAGGGACACAGATACGCAGTATTTT. Translated: CASSLETLRDTDTQYF.